Listed here are 2 T cell receptor beta chains from one sample, sequenced in a study of blood T cell repertoires in COVID-19. Sequencing used immunoSEQ multiplex PCR; TCRdb keeps in-frame clones, though not all of them. The repertoire holds fewer than 90,000 clones, roughly 80% seen once, with 6.3% in the top ten. The sample taken for sequencing was peripheral blood. These receptors originate from a man aged 70 or older with COVID-19, enrolled during active disease.

The chain employs TRBV5-1 and TRBJ1-1; 8 bases are a match to TRBD1. Germline trimming cut 4 bases from V and 6 bases from J; bases unmatched to any gene: 2. Germline V lookup: CDR1 SGHRS, CDR2 YFSETQ. This CDR3 is 12 amino acids long. The CDR3 DNA reads TGCGCCAGCAGCCTGGGACAGGCTGAAGCTTTCTTT. Translation gives CASSLGQAEAFF.

This rearrangement joins TRBV10-3 to TRBJ1-3, with D possibly matching TRBD1 (5 bases). Trimming pared 4 bases from V and 0 bases from J, leaving 7 bases between. The CDR3 extends over 14 amino acids. The germline V gene encodes CDR1 ENHRY and CDR2 SYGVKD. The CDR3 DNA follows: TGTGCCATCAGTGGTGGGGCCTCTGGAAACACCATATATTTT. It translates to CAISGGASGNTIYF.